The 10 T cell receptor beta chains given below trace back to one sample, sequenced in a study of cytotoxic CD8 clonotypes in ibrutinib-treated CLL. Sequencing used immunoSEQ multiplex PCR; TCRdb keeps in-frame clones, though not all of them. The sample records about 120,000 clones, around 85% being singletons. Sequenced material: PBMCs, taken after 24 months of ibrutinib treatment. These receptors all come from a human donor with chronic lymphocytic leukemia.

This chain links TRBV27 with TRBJ1-5; possibly TRBD1 for D (6 bases). The germline V gene encodes CDR1 MNHEY and CDR2 SMNVEV (reference sequence). The V and J ends lost 2 bases and 0 bases respectively, with 17 bases between them. There are 18 residues in the CDR3. The CDR3 region has the DNA TGTGCCAGCAGTTTACGAGTACAGGGAGATTATAGCAATCAGCCCCAGCATTTT. Its protein product is CASSLRVQGDYSNQPQHF.

The rearrangement links TRBV12-5 to TRBJ2-7; 7 nucleotides match TRBD1. Germline V gene lookup returns CDR1 LGHNT and CDR2 FRNRAP. The CDR3 runs 15 residues. The junction had 10 bases not matched to a gene; V was cut back by 2 bases and J by 6 bases. CDR3 in amino acids: CASGLHRGRKSEQYF. As DNA, the CDR3 is TGTGCTAGTGGTTTGCACAGGGGTCGAAAATCCGAGCAGTACTTC.

The CDR3 protein is CASSQGGWQYF. The CDR3 coding sequence is TGTGCCAGCAGCCAAGGGGGGTGGCAGTACTTC. The V and J genes are TRBV14 and TRBJ2-7; TRBD1 or TRBD2 may be the D gene (5 bases each). V dropped 1 base and J dropped 9 bases, with 7 bases sitting between them. This CDR3 is built from 11 residues. Germline V gives CDR1 SGHDN, CDR2 FVKESK.

The chain is built from TRBV7-9 and TRBJ2-1; D possibly matches TRBD1 or TRBD2 (5 bases each). The germline V gene has CDR1 SEHNR and CDR2 FQNEAQ (reference sequence). CDR3 length equals 15 residues. V lost 6 bases and J 5 bases, leaving 17 bases between the germline ends. DNA for the CDR3: TGTGCCAGCAGAGAGACCCGGGACCGAGACAATGAGCAGTTCTTC. Its protein product is CASRETRDRDNEQFF.

The rearrangement uses TRBV28 and TRBJ2-3; tentative D call: TRBD1 (6 bases). V lost 6 bases, J lost 3 bases, and 16 bases lay in between. Germline V lookup: CDR1 MDHEN, CDR2 SYDVKM. The CDR3 has 15 amino acids. The CDR3 loop reads CASSLRTVGTDTQYF. The DNA for the CDR3 is TGTGCCAGCAGCCTCCGGACAGTGGGAACAGATACGCAGTATTTT.

This clone was found a few times. The V gene is TRBV6-1, the J gene TRBJ2-5; 9 nucleotides match TRBD1. CDR1 is MNHNS, CDR2 SASEGT, per germline. V lost 6 bases and J lost 4; bases outside the gene matches: 6. This CDR3 region has 14 residues. The CDR3 region has the DNA TGTGCCAGCAGGAGGACAGGGGATATAGAGACCCAGTACTTC. This gives the protein CASRRTGDIETQYF.

The chain is built from TRBV7-2 and TRBJ2-3, with a weak D call TRBD1 (5 bases). Germline CDR1 and CDR2: SGHTA and FQGNSA. The CDR3 spans 12 residues. V was cut by 4 bases and J by 5 bases, with 7 bases left in between. CDR3 region: CASSSRVDTQYF. The CDR3 DNA sequence: TGTGCCAGCAGCTCCAGGGTAGATACGCAGTATTTT.

V and J are TRBV7-2 and TRBJ1-6; D is perhaps TRBD1 (5 bases). Between the trimmed V and J ends, which lost 1 base and 9 bases, there was a span of 16 bases. The CDR3 runs 16 residues. Looked up from germline, CDR1 is SGHTA and CDR2 is FQGNSA. As DNA, the CDR3 is TGTGCCAGCAGCTTAGAAGACAGCCTGCCGAGTTCACCCCTCCACTTT. Protein product: CASSLEDSLPSSPLHF.

The genes are TRBV4-1 and TRBJ2-1; 9 bases match TRBD2. The CDR3 covers 16 residues. V was pared by 0 bases and J by 11 bases, with 11 bases of the junction left unmatched. Germline loops: CDR1 MGHRA, CDR2 YSYEKL. DNA for the CDR3: TGCGCCAGCAGCCAAGATCCATCTAGCGGGGTCGTTAAGCAGTTCTTC. This encodes CASSQDPSSGVVKQFF.

The rearrangement joins TRBV29-1 to TRBJ1-6; perhaps TRBD1 as D (6 bases). The V gene's germline CDR1 is SQVTM and CDR2 ANQGSEA. Trimming stripped 5 bases from V and 9 bases from J, with 14 bases between. The CDR3 spans 13 residues. The CDR3 sequence: CSVLAGVGSPLHF. The CDR3 coding sequence is TGCAGCGTTTTGGCAGGGGTGGGTTCACCCCTCCACTTT.